The T cell receptor (beta chain) described here comes from a study of cytomegalovirus exposure and HLA in healthy donors. Study-wide background: Among about 179 million T cells, an earlier analysis found roughly 100 million unique TCR beta sequences. Notes on the study in general: There were some public TCRs occurring in many donors, but most TCR sequences were rare. Looking again later, the authors saw that most CMV-associated TCR beta chains seemed HLA-restricted.

On this clone: Antigen unknown.

Germline-derived CDR1 and CDR2 are SGHAT and FQNNGV. The CDR3 extends over 15 amino acids. V shed 0 bases and J shed 2 bases, with 8 bases lying between them. The PCR had 60 Vbeta and 13 Jbeta primers. Repertoires were generated with immunoSEQ multiplex PCR, while TCRdb's copy carries only in-frame clones and drops some. The sample records some 130,000 clones, about 64% being singletons. The clonotype comes from a woman aged 40 to 55 in good health and CMV-seronegative. Sequenced sample: PBMCs. The V gene is TRBV11-2, the J gene TRBJ1-3; perhaps TRBD1 as D (6 bases). CDR3 sequence reads: CASSLDGQTGNTIYF. CDR3 sequence (DNA): TGTGCCAGCAGCTTAGACGGACAGACTGGAAACACCATATATTTT. The whole variable domain, filled in from reference TRBV11-2 and TRBJ1-3, reads EAGVAQSPRYKIIEKRQSVAFWCNPISGHATLYWYQQILGQGPKLLIQFQNNGVVDDSQLPKDRFSAERLKGVDSTLKIQPAKLEDSAVYLCASSLDGQTGNTIYFGEGSWLTVV.